This T cell receptor beta chain derives from a study of blood T cell repertoires in COVID-19. Overall study context: From the United States, Italy and Spain came samples of acute and convalescent COVID-19. PBMCs, B-cell-depleted T cells, or T cells were the source of the cDNA or gDNA that made up the material.

V was trimmed by 6 bases and J by 5 bases, leaving 7 bases between them. The CDR3 sequence is 12 residues long. Authors' analysis steps: Quantification of nucleated cells was approximated via reference gene primer amplification. This table comes from immunoSEQ multiplex PCR, and its TCRdb copy is limited to in-frame clones, with some not included. The V and J calls and clone size are taken from that table; D and trimming were inferred from the DNA. The sample records over 90,000 clones, about nine tenths being singletons. Worth noting for this clone: Other DNA variants within this sample encode the same CDR3.

The sequenced sample consisted of peripheral blood. This clonotype was sampled from a man between 45 and 60 years old with acute or convalescent COVID-19. The chain joins TRBV12-3 or TRBV12-4 to TRBJ2-2; D uncertain. CDR3 region: CASSLRTGELFF. For the CDR3, the DNA is TGTGCCAGCAGCCTGAGGACCGGGGAGCTGTTTTTT.